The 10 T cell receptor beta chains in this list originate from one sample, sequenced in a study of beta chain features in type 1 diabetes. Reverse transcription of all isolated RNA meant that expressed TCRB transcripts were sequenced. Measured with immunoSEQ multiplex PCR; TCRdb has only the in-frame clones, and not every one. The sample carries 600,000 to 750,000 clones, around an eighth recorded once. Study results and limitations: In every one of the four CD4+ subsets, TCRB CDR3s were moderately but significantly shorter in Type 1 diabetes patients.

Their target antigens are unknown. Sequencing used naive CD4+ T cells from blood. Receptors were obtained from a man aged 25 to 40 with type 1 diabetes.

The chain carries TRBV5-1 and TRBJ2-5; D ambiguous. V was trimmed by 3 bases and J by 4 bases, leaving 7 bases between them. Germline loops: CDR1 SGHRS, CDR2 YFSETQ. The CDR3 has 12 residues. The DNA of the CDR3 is TGCGCCAGCAGCTCCGGAAGAGAGACCCAGTACTTC. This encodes CASSSGRETQYF.

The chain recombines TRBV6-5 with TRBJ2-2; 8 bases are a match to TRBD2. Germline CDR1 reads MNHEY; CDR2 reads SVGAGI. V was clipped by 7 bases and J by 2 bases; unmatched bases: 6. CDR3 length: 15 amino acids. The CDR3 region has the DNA TGTGCCAGCACAAAGCGGGGGCTAAACACCGGGGAGCTGTTTTTT. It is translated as CASTKRGLNTGELFF.

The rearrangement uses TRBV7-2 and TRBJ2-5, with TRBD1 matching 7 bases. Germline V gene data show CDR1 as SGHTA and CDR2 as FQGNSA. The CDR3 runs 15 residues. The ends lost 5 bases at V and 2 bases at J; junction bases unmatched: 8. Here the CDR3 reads CASSALPGQQETQYF. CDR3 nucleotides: TGTGCCAGCAGCGCCTTGCCGGGACAGCAAGAGACCCAGTACTTC.

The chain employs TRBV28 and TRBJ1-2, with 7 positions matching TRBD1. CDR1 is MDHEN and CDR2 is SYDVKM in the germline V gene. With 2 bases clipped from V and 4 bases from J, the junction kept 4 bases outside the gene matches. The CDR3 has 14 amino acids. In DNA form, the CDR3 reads TGTGCCAGCAGTTTAGGGGACAGACTCTATGGCTACACCTTC. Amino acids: CASSLGDRLYGYTF.

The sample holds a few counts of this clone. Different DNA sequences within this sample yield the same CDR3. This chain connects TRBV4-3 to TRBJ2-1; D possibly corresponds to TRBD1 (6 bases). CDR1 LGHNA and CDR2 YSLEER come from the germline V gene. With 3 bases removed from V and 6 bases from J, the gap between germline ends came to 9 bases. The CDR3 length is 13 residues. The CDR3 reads CASSQQQGNEQFF. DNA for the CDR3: TGCGCCAGCAGCCAGCAACAGGGCAATGAGCAGTTCTTC.

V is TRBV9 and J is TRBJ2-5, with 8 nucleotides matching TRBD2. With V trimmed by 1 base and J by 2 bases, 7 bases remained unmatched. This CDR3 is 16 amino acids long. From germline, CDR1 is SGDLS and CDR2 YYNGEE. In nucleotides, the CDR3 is TGTGCCAGCAGCGTAAACTTGCGGGGGGAACAAGAGACCCAGTACTTC. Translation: CASSVNLRGEQETQYF.

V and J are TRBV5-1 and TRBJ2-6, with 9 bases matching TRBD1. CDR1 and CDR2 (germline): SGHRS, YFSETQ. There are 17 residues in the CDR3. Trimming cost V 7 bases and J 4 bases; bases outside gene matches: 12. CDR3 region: CASGWTGEAPGANVLTF. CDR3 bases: TGCGCCAGCGGATGGACAGGGGAAGCTCCCGGGGCCAACGTCCTGACTTTC.

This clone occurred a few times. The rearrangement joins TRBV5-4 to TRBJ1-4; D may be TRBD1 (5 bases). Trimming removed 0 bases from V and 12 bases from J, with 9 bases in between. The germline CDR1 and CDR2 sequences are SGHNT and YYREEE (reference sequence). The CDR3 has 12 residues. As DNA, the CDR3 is TGTGCCAGCAGCTTGGGGCAGGGACAACTGTTTTTT. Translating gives CASSLGQGQLFF.

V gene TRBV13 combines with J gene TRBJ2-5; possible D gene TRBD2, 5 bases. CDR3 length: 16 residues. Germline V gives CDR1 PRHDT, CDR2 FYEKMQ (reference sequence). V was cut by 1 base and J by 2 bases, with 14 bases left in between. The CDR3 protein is CASSLVSGSRQETQYF. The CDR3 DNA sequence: TGTGCCAGCAGCTTAGTTTCGGGGAGCCGACAAGAGACCCAGTACTTC.

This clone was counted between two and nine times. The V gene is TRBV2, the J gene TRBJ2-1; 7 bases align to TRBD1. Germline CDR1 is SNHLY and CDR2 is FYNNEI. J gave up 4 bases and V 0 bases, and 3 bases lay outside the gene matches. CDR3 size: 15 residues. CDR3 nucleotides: TGTGCCAGCAGTGAAGCACGGACAGGATACAATGAGCAGTTCTTC. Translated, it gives CASSEARTGYNEQFF.